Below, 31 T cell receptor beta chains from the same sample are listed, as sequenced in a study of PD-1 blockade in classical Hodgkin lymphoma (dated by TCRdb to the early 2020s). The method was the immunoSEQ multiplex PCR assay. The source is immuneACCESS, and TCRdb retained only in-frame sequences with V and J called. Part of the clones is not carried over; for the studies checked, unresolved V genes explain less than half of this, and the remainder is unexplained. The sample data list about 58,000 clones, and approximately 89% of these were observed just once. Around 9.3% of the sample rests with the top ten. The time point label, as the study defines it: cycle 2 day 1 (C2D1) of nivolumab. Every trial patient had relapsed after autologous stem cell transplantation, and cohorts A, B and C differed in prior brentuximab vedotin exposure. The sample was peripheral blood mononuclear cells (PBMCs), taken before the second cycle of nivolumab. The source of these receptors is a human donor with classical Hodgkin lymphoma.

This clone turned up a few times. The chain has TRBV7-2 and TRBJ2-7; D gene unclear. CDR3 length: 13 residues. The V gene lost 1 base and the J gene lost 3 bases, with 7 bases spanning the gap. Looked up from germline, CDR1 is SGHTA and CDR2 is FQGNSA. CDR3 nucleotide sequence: TGTGCCAGCAGCTTAGGGGAATACTACGAGCAGTACTTC. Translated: CASSLGEYYEQYF.

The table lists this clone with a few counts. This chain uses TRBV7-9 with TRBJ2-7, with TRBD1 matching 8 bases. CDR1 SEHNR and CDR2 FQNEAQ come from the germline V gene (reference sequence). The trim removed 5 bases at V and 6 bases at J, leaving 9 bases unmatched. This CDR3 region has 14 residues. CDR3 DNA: TGTGCCAGCAGCCCCGGGACAGGATGGGTCGAGCAGTACTTC. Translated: CASSPGTGWVEQYF.

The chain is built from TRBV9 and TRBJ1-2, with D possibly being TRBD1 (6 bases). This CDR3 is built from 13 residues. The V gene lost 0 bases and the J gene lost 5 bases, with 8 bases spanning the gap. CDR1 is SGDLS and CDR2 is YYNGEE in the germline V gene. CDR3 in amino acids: CASSVDTGYGYTF. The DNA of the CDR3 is TGTGCCAGCAGCGTAGATACAGGGTATGGCTACACCTTC.

CDR3 sequence (DNA): TGCGCCAGCAGCTTGGGGGGACAGAGCTCCTATAATTCACCCCTCCACTTT. Amino acids: CASSLGGQSSYNSPLHF. V usage is TRBV5-1 and J usage is TRBJ1-6, with 7 bases lining up with TRBD1. The CDR3 contains 17 residues. CDR1 SGHRS and CDR2 YFSETQ come from the germline V gene. J was trimmed by 0 bases and V by 0 bases; bases with no gene match: 3.

The CDR3 DNA is TGTGCCAGCAGTTTCGGGGTCCTGGAGACCCAGTACTTC. Its protein is CASSFGVLETQYF. The chain couples TRBV27 to TRBJ2-5, with D possibly TRBD2 on 5 matching bases. Germline assignment: CDR1 MNHEY and CDR2 SMNVEV (reference sequence). The CDR3 runs 13 residues. V lost 3 bases and J 5 bases, leaving 10 bases between the germline ends.

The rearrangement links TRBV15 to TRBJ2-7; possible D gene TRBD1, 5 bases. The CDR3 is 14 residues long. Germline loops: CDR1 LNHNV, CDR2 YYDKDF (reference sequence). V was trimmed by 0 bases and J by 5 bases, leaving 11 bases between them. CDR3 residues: CATSRERGRDEQYF. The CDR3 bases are TGTGCCACCAGCAGAGAAAGGGGCAGGGACGAGCAGTACTTC.

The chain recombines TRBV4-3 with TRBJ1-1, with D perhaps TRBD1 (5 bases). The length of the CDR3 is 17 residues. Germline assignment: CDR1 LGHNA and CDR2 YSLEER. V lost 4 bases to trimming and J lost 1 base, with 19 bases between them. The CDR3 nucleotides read TGCGCCAGCAGCCTCGTGTCTTTCAGGGATGGGAACACTGAAGCTTTCTTT. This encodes CASSLVSFRDGNTEAFF.

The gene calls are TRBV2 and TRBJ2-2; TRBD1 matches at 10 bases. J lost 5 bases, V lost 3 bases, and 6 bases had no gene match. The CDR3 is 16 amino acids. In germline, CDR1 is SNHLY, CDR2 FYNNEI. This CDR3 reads CASSDLPGQGTGELFF. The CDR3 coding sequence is TGTGCCAGCAGTGATTTACCGGGACAGGGGACCGGGGAGCTGTTTTTT.

The CDR3 spells CASSDGTGLTYSNQPQHF. CDR3 in DNA: TGTGCCAGCAGTGATGGGACAGGGCTTACTTATAGCAATCAGCCCCAGCATTTT. The V gene is TRBV5-4, the J gene TRBJ1-5; 9 nucleotides agree with TRBD1. V lost 5 bases and J lost 0; bases outside the gene matches: 12. The CDR3 has 18 amino acids. Germline CDR1 reads SGHNT; CDR2 reads YYREEE (reference sequence).

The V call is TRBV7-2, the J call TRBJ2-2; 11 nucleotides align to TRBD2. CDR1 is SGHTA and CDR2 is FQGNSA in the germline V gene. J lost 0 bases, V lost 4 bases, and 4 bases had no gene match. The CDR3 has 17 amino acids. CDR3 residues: CASSSGTSGTNTGELFF. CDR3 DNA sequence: TGTGCCAGCAGCTCAGGGACTAGCGGAACGAACACCGGGGAGCTGTTTTTT.

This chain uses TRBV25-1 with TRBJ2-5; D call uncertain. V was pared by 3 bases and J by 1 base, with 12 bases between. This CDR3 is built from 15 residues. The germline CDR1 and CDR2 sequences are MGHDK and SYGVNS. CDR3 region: CASSEYRQSQETQYF. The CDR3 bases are TGTGCCAGCAGTGAGTATCGGCAAAGCCAAGAGACCCAGTACTTC. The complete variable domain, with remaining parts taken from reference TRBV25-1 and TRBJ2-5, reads EADIYQTPRYLVIGTGKKITLECSQTMGHDKMYWYQQDPGMELHLIHYSYGVNSTEKGDLSSESTVSRIRTEHFPLTLESARPSHTSQYLCASSEYRQSQETQYFGPGTRLLVL.

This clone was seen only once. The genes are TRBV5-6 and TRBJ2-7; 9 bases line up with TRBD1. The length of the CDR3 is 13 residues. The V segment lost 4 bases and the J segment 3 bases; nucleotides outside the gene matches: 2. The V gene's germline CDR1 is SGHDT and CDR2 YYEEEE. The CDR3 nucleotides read TGTGCCAGCAGCACGGACAGGGGCTACGAGCAGTACTTC. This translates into CASSTDRGYEQYF.

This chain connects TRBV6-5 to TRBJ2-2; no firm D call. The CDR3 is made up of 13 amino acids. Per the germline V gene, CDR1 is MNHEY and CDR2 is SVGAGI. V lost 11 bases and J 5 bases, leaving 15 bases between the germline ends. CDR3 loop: CAERPTQTGELFF. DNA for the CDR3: TGTGCCGAACGACCCACGCAGACCGGGGAGCTGTTTTTT.

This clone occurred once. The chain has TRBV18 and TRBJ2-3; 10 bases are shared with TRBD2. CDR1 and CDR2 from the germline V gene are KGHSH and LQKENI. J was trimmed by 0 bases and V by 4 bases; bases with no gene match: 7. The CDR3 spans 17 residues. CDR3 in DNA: TGTGCCAGCTCACTCGGACTAGCGGACCTTAGCACAGATACGCAGTATTTT. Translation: CASSLGLADLSTDTQYF.

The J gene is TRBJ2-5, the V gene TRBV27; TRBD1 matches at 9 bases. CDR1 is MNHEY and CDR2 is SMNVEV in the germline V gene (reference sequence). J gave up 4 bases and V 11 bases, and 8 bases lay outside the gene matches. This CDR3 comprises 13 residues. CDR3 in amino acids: CAARRQGGETQYF. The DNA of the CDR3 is TGTGCCGCCAGGAGACAGGGGGGAGAGACCCAGTACTTC.

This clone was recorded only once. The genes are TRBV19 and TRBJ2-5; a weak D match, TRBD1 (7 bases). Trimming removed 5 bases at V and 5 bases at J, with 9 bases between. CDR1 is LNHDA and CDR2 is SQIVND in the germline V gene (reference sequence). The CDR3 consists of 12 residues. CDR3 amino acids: CASSSGGETQYF. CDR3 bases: TGTGCCAGTAGTTCAGGGGGGGAGACCCAGTACTTC.

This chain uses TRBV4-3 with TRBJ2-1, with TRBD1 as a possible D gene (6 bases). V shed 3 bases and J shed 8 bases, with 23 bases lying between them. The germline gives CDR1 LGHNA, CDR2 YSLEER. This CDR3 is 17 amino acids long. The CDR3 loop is CASSHTLRGTLSDEQFF. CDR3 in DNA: TGCGCCAGCAGCCATACCCTCAGGGGAACGTTGTCCGATGAGCAGTTCTTC.

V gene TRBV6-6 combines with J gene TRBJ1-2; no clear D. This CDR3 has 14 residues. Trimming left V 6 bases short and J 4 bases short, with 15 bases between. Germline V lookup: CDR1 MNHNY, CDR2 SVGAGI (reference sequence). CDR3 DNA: TGTGCCAGCAGCCCCACCTCAGAGGGCTATGGCTACACCTTC. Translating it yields CASSPTSEGYGYTF.

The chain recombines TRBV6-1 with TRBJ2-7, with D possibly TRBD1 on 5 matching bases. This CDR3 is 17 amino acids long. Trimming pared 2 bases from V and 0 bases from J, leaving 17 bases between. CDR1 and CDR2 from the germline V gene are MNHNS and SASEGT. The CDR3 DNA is TGTGCCAGCAGTGAAAGGGCGGACACCCGAAGCTCCTACGAGCAGTACTTC. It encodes CASSERADTRSSYEQYF.

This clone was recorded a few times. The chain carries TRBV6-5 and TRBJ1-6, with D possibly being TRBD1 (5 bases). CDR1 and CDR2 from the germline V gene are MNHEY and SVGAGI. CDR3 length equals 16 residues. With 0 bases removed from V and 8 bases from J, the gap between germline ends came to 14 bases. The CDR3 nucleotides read TGTGCCAGCAGTTACTCGCAGGGTGGCAGGGATTCACCCCTCCACTTT. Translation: CASSYSQGGRDSPLHF.

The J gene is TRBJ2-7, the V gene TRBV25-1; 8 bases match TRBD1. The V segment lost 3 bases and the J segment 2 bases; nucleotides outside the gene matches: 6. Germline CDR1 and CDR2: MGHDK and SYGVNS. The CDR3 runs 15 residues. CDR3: CASSDGTGLPYEQYF. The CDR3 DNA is TGTGCCAGCAGTGACGGGACAGGACTCCCCTACGAGCAGTACTTC.

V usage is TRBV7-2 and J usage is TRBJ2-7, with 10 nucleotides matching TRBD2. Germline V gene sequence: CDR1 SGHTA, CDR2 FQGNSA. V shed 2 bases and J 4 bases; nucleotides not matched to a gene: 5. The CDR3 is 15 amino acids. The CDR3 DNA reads TGTGCCAGCAGCTTAAAGCTAGCGGGGGATTACGAGCAGTACTTC. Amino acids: CASSLKLAGDYEQYF.

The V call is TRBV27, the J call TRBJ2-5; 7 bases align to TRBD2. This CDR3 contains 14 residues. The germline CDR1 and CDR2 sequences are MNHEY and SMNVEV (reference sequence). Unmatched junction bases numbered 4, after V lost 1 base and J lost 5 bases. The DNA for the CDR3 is TGTGCCAGCAGTTTATATCAGGGAGGGGAGACCCAGTACTTC. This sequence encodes CASSLYQGGETQYF.

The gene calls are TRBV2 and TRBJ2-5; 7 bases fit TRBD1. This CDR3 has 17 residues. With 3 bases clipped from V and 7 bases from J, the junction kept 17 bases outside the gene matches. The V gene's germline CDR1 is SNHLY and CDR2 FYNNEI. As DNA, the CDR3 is TGTGCCAGCAGTGAGCATCAGACCGAGACAGGGTCTGGGACCCAGTACTTC. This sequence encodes CASSEHQTETGSGTQYF. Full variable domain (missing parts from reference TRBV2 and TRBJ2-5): EPEVTQTPSHQVTQMGQEVILRCVPISNHLYFYWYRQILGQKVEFLVSFYNNEISEKSEIFDDQFSVERPDGSNFTLKIRSTKLEDSAMYFCASSEHQTETGSGTQYFGPGTRLLVL.

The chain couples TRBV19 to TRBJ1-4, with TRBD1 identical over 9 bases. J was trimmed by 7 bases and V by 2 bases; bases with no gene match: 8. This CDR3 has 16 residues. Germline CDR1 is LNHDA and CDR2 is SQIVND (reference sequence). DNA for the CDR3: TGTGCCAGTAGTATAACGGCGGGGACAGGGAGTGAAAAACTGTTTTTT. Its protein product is CASSITAGTGSEKLFF.

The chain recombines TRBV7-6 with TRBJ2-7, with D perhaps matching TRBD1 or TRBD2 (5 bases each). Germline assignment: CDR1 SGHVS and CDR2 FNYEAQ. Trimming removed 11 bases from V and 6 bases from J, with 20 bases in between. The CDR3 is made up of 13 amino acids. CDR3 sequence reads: CASTRGLGTEQYF. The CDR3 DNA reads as TGTGCCTCCACTCGAGGCCTAGGGACCGAGCAGTACTTC.

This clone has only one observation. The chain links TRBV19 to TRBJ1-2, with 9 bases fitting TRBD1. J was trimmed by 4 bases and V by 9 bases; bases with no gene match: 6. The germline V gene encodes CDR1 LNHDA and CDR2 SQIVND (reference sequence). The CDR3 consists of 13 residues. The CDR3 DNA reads TGTGCCAGCACAGGGGGCAGCCTCTATGGCTACACCTTC. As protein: CASTGGSLYGYTF.

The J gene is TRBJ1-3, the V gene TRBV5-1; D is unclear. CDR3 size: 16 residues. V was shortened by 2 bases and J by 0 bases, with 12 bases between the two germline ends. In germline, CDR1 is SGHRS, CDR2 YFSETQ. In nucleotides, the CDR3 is TGCGCCAGCAGCTTACTAAGCGGCAACTCTGGAAACACCATATATTTT. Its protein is CASSLLSGNSGNTIYF. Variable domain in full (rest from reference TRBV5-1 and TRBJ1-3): KAGVTQTPRYLIKTRGQQVTLSCSPISGHRSVSWYQQTPGQGLQFLFEYFSETQRNKGNFPGRFSGRQFSNSRSEMNVSTLELGDSALYLCASSLLSGNSGNTIYFGEGSWLTVV.

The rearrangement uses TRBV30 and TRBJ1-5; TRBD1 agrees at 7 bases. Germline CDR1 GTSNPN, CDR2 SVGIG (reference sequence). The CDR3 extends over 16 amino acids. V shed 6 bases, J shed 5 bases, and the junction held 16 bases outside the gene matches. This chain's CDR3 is CACQAAPGTVHQPQHF. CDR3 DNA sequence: TGTGCCTGCCAGGCCGCTCCCGGGACAGTACATCAGCCCCAGCATTTT. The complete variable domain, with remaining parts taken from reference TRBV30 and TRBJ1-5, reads SQTIHQWPATLVQPVGSPLSLECTVEGTSNPNLYWYRQAAGRGLQLLFYSVGIGQISSEVPQNLSASRPQDRQFILSSKKLLLSDSGFYLCACQAAPGTVHQPQHFGDGTRLSIL.

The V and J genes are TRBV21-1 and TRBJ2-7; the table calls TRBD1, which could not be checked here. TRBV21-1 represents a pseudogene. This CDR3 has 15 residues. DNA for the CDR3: TGTGCCAGCAGCACAGGCATACCCGCCTCCTACGAGCAGTACTTC. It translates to CASSTGIPASYEQYF.

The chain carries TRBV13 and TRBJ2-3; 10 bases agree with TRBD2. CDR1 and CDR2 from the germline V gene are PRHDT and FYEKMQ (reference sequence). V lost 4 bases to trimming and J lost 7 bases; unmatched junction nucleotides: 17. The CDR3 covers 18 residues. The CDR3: CASSYPGLAIGEPNTQYF. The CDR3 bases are TGTGCCAGCAGCTACCCGGGACTAGCGATCGGGGAACCTAATACGCAGTATTTT.